One sample yielded the 27 T cell receptor beta chains listed below, sequenced in a study of human T cells and chemical hapten exposure. TCRdb ran MiXCR on the RACE reads and lists one entry per CDR3 protein. This repertoire shows tens of thousands of distinct CDR3 sequences, more than 9.5% found once; its top ten account for roughly 15%. The time point was: patch test 3, about 24 weeks after DPC sensitization. The treatment denotes: therapeutic diphenylcyclopropenone sensitization with weekly scalp DPC. The sequencing here drew on whole blood, taken in connection with sensitization to the hapten diphenylcyclopropenone (DPC). These receptors all stem from a woman aged 40 to 50 with alopecia areata. Some clones in this sample may be carry-over from other donors' samples.

This clonotype was seen only a few times. This chain connects TRBV12-3 or TRBV12-4 to TRBJ1-5; 7 bases are a match to TRBD1. The CDR3 totals 11 residues. V was pared by 2 bases and J by 14 bases, with 3 bases of the junction left unmatched. CDR3 residues: CASSLTGAKHF. The DNA of the CDR3 is TGTGCCAGCAGTTTAACAGGGGCCAAGCATTTT.

This clonotype came up a few times. The rearrangement uses TRBV12-2 and TRBJ1-1; the table's D call, TRBD1, was not checked against the DNA. TRBV12-2 is assigned pseudogene status. The CDR3 length is 19 residues. The DNA for the CDR3 is TGTGCAAGTCGCTTAATTGGGGAAAGGCCAGGGTCATGGAACACTGAAGCTTTCTTT. Translated, it gives CASRLIGERPGSWNTEAFF.

In this sample, this clonotype turned up a few times. This sequence joins TRBV25-1 and TRBJ2-1; D unclear. The CDR3 is 13 residues long. Germline V lookup: CDR1 MGHDK, CDR2 SYGVNS. The V end was cut by 4 bases, the J end by 9 bases, with 13 bases between. The CDR3 sequence: CASSGTGRPEQFF. CDR3 DNA sequence: TGTGCCAGCAGTGGGACCGGGCGGCCTGAGCAGTTCTTC.

The rearrangement links TRBV29-1 to TRBJ1-2; D possibly corresponds to TRBD1 (5 bases). Germline CDR1 and CDR2: SQVTM and ANQGSEA. V was trimmed by 4 bases and J by 7 bases, leaving 16 bases between them. CDR3 length: 13 amino acids. The CDR3 sequence is CSVGFSQGFGYTF. CDR3 DNA sequence: TGCAGCGTTGGCTTTAGCCAGGGTTTTGGCTACACCTTC. Full variable domain (rest looked up from reference TRBV29-1 and TRBJ1-2): SAVISQKPSRDICQRGTSLTIQCQVDSQVTMMFWYRQQPGQSLTLIATANQGSEATYESGFVIDKFPISRPNLTFSTLTVSNMSPEDSSIYLCSVGFSQGFGYTFGSGTRLTVV.

This clonotype was counted a few times. V gene TRBV7-3 combines with J gene TRBJ1-6; weak D call: TRBD1 (5 bases). The CDR3 is 15 amino acids. CDR1 is SGHTA, CDR2 FQGTGA, per germline. V lost 0 bases to trimming and J lost 10 bases, with 13 bases between them. CDR3 nucleotides: TGTGCCAGCAGCTTAACTGCAGGGTGGAACTCACCCCTCCACTTT. Amino acid sequence: CASSLTAGWNSPLHF.

This clonotype came up many times. The rearrangement links TRBV20-1 to TRBJ2-7; D possibly corresponds to TRBD2 (6 bases). The CDR3 extends over 15 amino acids. The germline V and J ends were trimmed by 4 bases and 3 bases, with 19 bases remaining between them. CDR1 and CDR2 from the germline V gene are DFQATT and SNEGSKA (reference sequence). The CDR3 is CSATISDRGSYEQYF. For the CDR3, the DNA is TGCAGTGCTACGATTTCGGACCGGGGGAGCTACGAGCAGTACTTC.

This clonotype was picked up many times. This chain uses TRBV7-3 with TRBJ2-5; D is ambiguous. Germline loops: CDR1 SGHTA, CDR2 FQGTGA. V gave up 5 bases and J gave up 4 bases, with 14 bases separating them. The CDR3 is made up of 14 amino acids. This CDR3 is CASSPFGRGETQYF. As DNA, the CDR3 is TGTGCCAGCAGCCCCTTCGGACGAGGAGAGACCCAGTACTTC.

This clonotype was picked up a small number of times. The chain carries TRBV11-2 and TRBJ1-1; no firm D call. CDR3 length equals 12 residues. The ends were cut back, 4 bases at V and 7 bases at J, with 10 bases in the middle. CDR1 SGHAT and CDR2 FQNNGV come from the germline V gene. The CDR3 DNA reads TGTGCCAGCAGCTCGGACGGCTATGAAGCTTTCTTT. Residues: CASSSDGYEAFF.

CDR3 amino acids: CSALDTTAVHSSGNTIYF. CDR3 DNA sequence: TGCAGTGCCCTAGACACGACGGCGGTCCACTCATCTGGAAACACCATATATTTT. The chain employs TRBV20-1 and TRBJ1-3, with no clear D. Germline CDR1 DFQATT, CDR2 SNEGSKA (reference sequence). CDR3 length: 18 amino acids. The V and J ends lost 6 bases and 1 base respectively, with 25 bases between them.

This clonotype was seen a few times. The V gene is TRBV14, the J gene TRBJ1-1; no reliable D call. CDR1 is SGHDN and CDR2 is FVKESK in the germline V gene. The CDR3 totals 10 residues. The germline V and J ends were trimmed by 2 bases and 7 bases, with 2 bases remaining between them. CDR3 loop: CASSQSEAFF. The CDR3 DNA follows: TGTGCCAGCAGCCAAAGTGAAGCTTTCTTT.

In its sample, this clonotype was seen many times. The V gene is TRBV20-1, the J gene TRBJ1-6, with a possible D match to TRBD1 (6 bases). Germline lookup yields CDR1 DFQATT and CDR2 SNEGSKA (reference sequence). The CDR3 spans 13 residues. The V and J ends lost 3 bases and 5 bases respectively, with 8 bases between them. CDR3 nucleotides: TGCAGTGCTAGTGGACAGAATAATTCACCCCTCCACTTT. Its translation is CSASGQNNSPLHF.

At least ten counts were recorded for this clonotype. This sequence joins TRBV6-5 and TRBJ1-6; tentative D call: TRBD1 (5 bases). Germline CDR1 and CDR2: MNHEY and SVGAGI. V was pared by 0 bases and J by 9 bases, with 15 bases between. The CDR3 loop spans 16 amino acids. The CDR3 spells CASSYSGQVISSPLHF. CDR3 coding DNA: TGTGCCAGCAGTTACTCAGGACAAGTAATTAGTTCACCCCTCCACTTT.

This clonotype was detected ten times or more. The chain recombines TRBV4-1 with TRBJ1-2; D call uncertain. Germline CDR1 MGHRA, CDR2 YSYEKL. This CDR3 region has 14 residues. Between the trimmed V and J ends, which lost 1 base and 3 bases, there was a span of 9 bases. The CDR3 is CASSQVGQYYGYTF. CDR3 nucleotide sequence: TGCGCCAGCAGCCAAGTTGGGCAGTACTATGGCTACACCTTC.

This clonotype has just a few counts. The chain joins TRBV20-1 to TRBJ2-5; 8 positions agree with TRBD1. The CDR3 length is 14 residues. Germline V CDR1 and CDR2: DFQATT, SNEGSKA (reference sequence). J gave up 9 bases and V 2 bases, and 11 bases lay outside the gene matches. The CDR3 here is CSARPDREPQAQYF. CDR3 nucleotides: TGCAGTGCTAGACCGGACAGGGAGCCTCAGGCCCAGTACTTC.

V gene TRBV29-1 combines with J gene TRBJ1-6; maybe TRBD1 (6 bases). The CDR3 has 13 amino acids. V was trimmed by 7 bases and J by 9 bases, leaving 16 bases between them. The germline CDR1 and CDR2 sequences are SQVTM and ANQGSEA. In DNA form, the CDR3 reads TGCAGCGCCTATACAGGGAGTGGTTCACCCCTCCACTTT. It specifies CSAYTGSGSPLHF.

In this sample, this clonotype turned up many times. The gene calls are TRBV28 and TRBJ1-2; D ambiguous. Germline V gives CDR1 MDHEN, CDR2 SYDVKM. The CDR3 has 12 residues. Trimming cost V 2 bases and J 5 bases, with 6 bases left between them. In nucleotides, the CDR3 is TGTGCCAGCAGTTTAGGAGCTTATGGCTACACCTTC. Translated: CASSLGAYGYTF.

This clonotype was counted only a few times. V gene TRBV20-1 combines with J gene TRBJ1-1; D remains ambiguous. V was trimmed by 3 bases and J by 0 bases, leaving 11 bases between them. The CDR3 is 14 residues long. Germline V gene lookup returns CDR1 DFQATT and CDR2 SNEGSKA (reference sequence). The CDR3: CSASKNRMNTEAFF. CDR3 nucleotide sequence: TGCAGTGCTAGCAAAAACCGGATGAACACTGAAGCTTTCTTT.

This clonotype was counted at least ten times. The J gene is TRBJ2-1, the V gene TRBV29-1, with 8 bases fitting TRBD1. The CDR3 totals 13 residues. J gave up 7 bases and V 7 bases, and 9 bases lay outside the gene matches. The germline V gene has CDR1 SQVTM and CDR2 ANQGSEA. DNA for the CDR3: TGCAGCGGCGGGACAGGTACGGGGAATGAGCAGTTCTTC. This encodes CSGGTGTGNEQFF.

This clonotype showed up many times. The chain links TRBV7-2 to TRBJ1-3; 8 bases map to TRBD1. CDR3 length: 15 residues. After removal of 2 bases from V and 6 bases from J, the junction contained 6 bases not matched to a gene. In germline, CDR1 is SGHTA, CDR2 FQGNSA. The CDR3 loop reads CASSLWQGASNTIYF. As DNA, the CDR3 is TGTGCCAGCAGCTTATGGCAGGGGGCATCAAACACCATATATTTT.

This clonotype was detected only a few times. V usage is TRBV20-1 and J usage is TRBJ1-3; no definite D call. This CDR3 has 13 residues. Germline V gene lookup returns CDR1 DFQATT and CDR2 SNEGSKA (reference sequence). V dropped 5 bases and J dropped 1 base, with 9 bases sitting between them. The CDR3 sequence: CSASAGSGNTIYF. In DNA, the CDR3 is TGCAGTGCTTCCGCGGGGTCTGGAAACACCATATATTTT.

This clonotype was seen a handful of times. The V call is TRBV12-3 or TRBV12-4, the J call TRBJ1-2; 7 bases line up with TRBD1. CDR3 size: 13 residues. Trimming took 6 bases from V and 8 from J; bases not matched to a gene: 9. The CDR3 sequence: CASSTTGIGGYTF. CDR3 DNA sequence: TGTGCCAGCAGCACGACAGGGATCGGAGGCTACACCTTC.

V gene TRBV4-1 combines with J gene TRBJ1-1, with no clear D. The CDR3 totals 14 residues. Between the trimmed V and J ends, which lost 3 bases and 2 bases, there was a span of 10 bases. Germline assignment: CDR1 MGHRA and CDR2 YSYEKL. CDR3 nucleotides: TGCGCCAGCAGCCAGGAAAGAATAAACACTGAAGCTTTCTTT. Translating gives CASSQERINTEAFF.

This clonotype was found many times. This rearrangement joins TRBV21-1 to TRBJ1-5; the table's TRBD1 call for D was not verified on the DNA. TRBV21-1 is noted as a pseudogene. The CDR3 loop spans 13 amino acids. The CDR3 is CASSKGADQPQHF. Written as DNA, the CDR3 is TGTGCCAGCAGCAAAGGGGCGGATCAGCCCCAGCATTTT.

This clonotype was recorded at least ten times. CDR3 sequence reads: CASSRSGTRTSNEQFF. The CDR3, as DNA: TGCGCCAGCAGCCGGAGTGGGACGCGAACCAGCAATGAGCAGTTCTTC. V usage is TRBV5-1 and J usage is TRBJ2-1; D might be TRBD1 or TRBD2, each matching 5 bases. Trimming cost V 4 bases and J 6 bases, with 20 bases left between them. Germline V gene sequence: CDR1 SGHRS, CDR2 YFSETQ. The CDR3 is 16 residues long. The full variable domain, completed using reference TRBV5-1 and TRBJ2-1, is KAGVTQTPRYLIKTRGQQVTLSCSPISGHRSVSWYQQTPGQGLQFLFEYFSETQRNKGNFPGRFSGRQFSNSRSEMNVSTLELGDSALYLCASSRSGTRTSNEQFFGPGTRLTVL.

This clonotype occurred a few times. The rearrangement joins TRBV29-1 to TRBJ1-1; D gene unclear. Germline V lookup: CDR1 SQVTM, CDR2 ANQGSEA. The CDR3 runs 15 residues. Trimming removed 7 bases from V and 1 base from J, with 19 bases in between. The CDR3 here is CSAHPDPPRNTEAFF. The CDR3 nucleotides read TGCAGCGCCCACCCGGACCCACCGAGGAACACTGAAGCTTTCTTT.

This clonotype was detected many times. This chain links TRBV15 with TRBJ2-1; TRBD1 matches at 9 bases. V was clipped by 4 bases and J by 1 base; unmatched bases: 2. This CDR3 spans 15 amino acids. Germline V CDR1 and CDR2: LNHNV, YYDKDF (reference sequence). This CDR3 reads CATSTGQGSYNEQFF. The CDR3 nucleotides read TGTGCCACCAGCACTGGACAGGGGTCCTACAATGAGCAGTTCTTC.

The chain employs TRBV2 and TRBJ1-2, with D uncertain. CDR1 is SNHLY and CDR2 is FYNNEI in the germline V gene. The V end lost 3 bases, the J end lost 4 bases, and 12 bases lay between the germline ends. The CDR3 is 14 amino acids. CDR3 region: CASSEGRRLYGYTF. For the CDR3, the DNA is TGTGCCAGCAGTGAGGGCAGGAGACTCTATGGCTACACCTTC.